A selection of T cell receptor beta chains follows, all from one sample in a study of T-cell memory formation after mild COVID-19. Using its own MiXCR run on the 5' RACE reads, TCRdb lists one record per CDR3 protein. The table includes a few hundred thousand distinct CDR3 sequences, 25% to 30% detected once. The specimen was PBMCs or a T cell subset sorted from them (not recorded which). These receptors came from an adult woman who had mild COVID-19 (a few samples of this study predate the infection). Cell type and time point are not known. Each CDR3 is given with its conserved first and last residue. D genes are given only for firm matches. Size tells how often a clone was seen (once, few, many) or the class of an expanded clone, and some rows leave it out.

NA	TRBV5-6	TRBJ2-2	15	TRBD2	TGTGCCAGCAGCTTGGGGGCTAGCGGGACCGGGGAGCTGTTTTTT	CASSLGASGTGELFF
few	TRBV4-1	TRBJ2-1	13	NA	TGCGCCAGCAGCCTAGAGTCTTGGGGGGAGCAGTTCTTC	CASSLESWGEQFF
NA	TRBV12-3/TRBV12-4	TRBJ2-3	17	NA	TGTGCCAGCAGTCTTCCGGGTCCCGGCCGCATCACAGATACGCAGTATTTT	CASSLPGPGRITDTQYF
few	TRBV5-1	TRBJ2-1	15	TRBD2	TGCGCCAGCAGCTTTTGGACTAGCGGGGGCAATGAGCAGTTCTTC	CASSFWTSGGNEQFF
few	TRBV7-9	TRBJ2-7	15	TRBD2	TGTGCCAGCAGCGGCCTAGCGGGAGGGCCGCGCGAGCAGTACTTC	CASSGLAGGPREQYF
NA	TRBV12-3/TRBV12-4	TRBJ2-7	18	NA	TGTGCCAGCAGTTCACCCCTGGGGGCAGGGGCGAGAGAGTACGAGCAGTACTTC	CASSSPLGAGAREYEQYF
NA	TRBV12-3/TRBV12-4	TRBJ1-5	15	NA	TGTGCCAGCAGTCCCAAGGGACCTAGAAATCAGCCCCAGCATTTT	CASSPKGPRNQPQHF
few	TRBV4-1	TRBJ2-7	15	NA	TGCGCCAGCAGCCAAGTGGCACAGTTCGATTACGAGCAGTACTTC	CASSQVAQFDYEQYF
NA	TRBV12-3/TRBV12-4	TRBJ1-5	15	NA	TGTGCCAGCAGTTTGGGGATCGCTGGCAATCAGCCCCAGCATTTT	CASSLGIAGNQPQHF
NA	TRBV4-3	TRBJ2-1	15	TRBD1	TGCGCCAGCAGCCTCGACAGGGGGCAAGGGAATGAGCAGTTCTTC	CASSLDRGQGNEQFF
NA	TRBV5-6	TRBJ1-2	14	NA	TGTGCCAGCAGCCCGATGCGGGCGTACTATGGCTACACCTTC	CASSPMRAYYGYTF
few	TRBV6-5	TRBJ1-5	14	NA	TGTGCCAGCAGTAGCCGCAGGGGAGGACAGCCCCAGCATTTT	CASSSRRGGQPQHF
NA	TRBV7-2	TRBJ1-6	15	NA	TGTGCCAGCAGCCCCGACAGCTCCTATAATTCACCCCTCCACTTT	CASSPDSSYNSPLHF
NA	TRBV18	TRBJ2-3	15	TRBD1	TGTGCCAGCTCCCTTGGGACAGCCTTCACAGATACGCAGTATTTT	CASSLGTAFTDTQYF
NA	TRBV30	TRBJ2-5	15	NA	TGTGCCTGGAGCCGGAGGGGGGTAGATCGGGAGACCCAGTACTTC	CAWSRRGVDRETQYF
NA	TRBV7-9	TRBJ2-3	15	TRBD2	TGTGCCAGCGGTAGCGGGACGTCTAGCACAGATACGCAGTATTTT	CASGSGTSSTDTQYF
few	TRBV6-2/TRBV6-3	TRBJ1-1	18	TRBD1	TGTGCCAGCACCCATCAGAAAGGGACAGGGATATGGGAAACTGAAGCTTTCTTT	CASTHQKGTGIWETEAFF
NA	TRBV6-5	TRBJ2-4	16	NA	TGTGCCAGCAGTCCCGGTGCCGGGGGCCCCAAAAACATTCAGTACTTC	CASSPGAGGPKNIQYF
NA	TRBV3-1	TRBJ2-6	15	NA	TGTGCCAGCAGTAAAAACAGAGCCGGGGCCAACGTCCTGACTTTC	CASSKNRAGANVLTF
NA	TRBV7-2	TRBJ2-1	14	NA	TGTGCCAGCAGCTTAGGCGCAGCGTACAATGAGCAGTTCTTC	CASSLGAAYNEQFF
NA	TRBV7-3	TRBJ2-7	14	TRBD1	TGTGCCAGCAGCCCCGGGACAGGGTCGAGGGAGCAGTACTTC	CASSPGTGSREQYF
NA	TRBV5-1	TRBJ2-2	18	TRBD2	TGCGCCAGCAGCTGGACCCTCACTAGCGGGAGGAACACCGGGGAGCTGTTTTTT	CASSWTLTSGRNTGELFF
few	TRBV9	TRBJ2-7	15	NA	TGTGCCAGCAGCCTCCTGGGGGACGCCGATGGCGAGCAGTACTTC	CASSLLGDADGEQYF
many	TRBV5-1	TRBJ2-3	15	TRBD2	TGCGCCAGCAGCCTTGCAAGCGGGGCCACAGATACGCAGTATTTT	CASSLASGATDTQYF
NA	TRBV12-3/TRBV12-4	TRBJ2-2	15	NA	TGTGCCAGCAGAAGAGGGACCGGGGACACCGGGGAGCTGTTTTTT	CASRRGTGDTGELFF
NA	TRBV11-2	TRBJ2-2	15	NA	TGTGCCAGCAGAATAGCGCCGGCGAACACCGGGGAGCTGTTTTTT	CASRIAPANTGELFF
NA	TRBV15	TRBJ1-2	16	TRBD1	TGTGTCACCAGTCGAAGCGGCCGGGACAGGGCCCACGGCTACACCTTC	CVTSRSGRDRAHGYTF
many	TRBV20-1	TRBJ2-5	15	TRBD2	TGCAGTGCTATGCCACTAGCGGGAGCACAAGAGACCCAGTACTTC	CSAMPLAGAQETQYF
few	TRBV2	TRBJ1-5	15	NA	TGTGCCAGCAGCTTAGACAGACTTAGCAATCAGCCCCAGCATTTT	CASSLDRLSNQPQHF
few	TRBV7-2	TRBJ2-2	17	TRBD1	TGTGCCAGCAGCTATGACAGGGGCGCATTGCCAACCGGGGAGCTGTTTTTT	CASSYDRGALPTGELFF
few	TRBV2	TRBJ2-1	12	NA	TGTGCCAGCAGTGAGGAGTTAAGTGAGCAGTTCTTC	CASSEELSEQFF
many	TRBV25-1	TRBJ2-7	13	NA	TGTGCCAGCAGTGAAGTTGGGGTCCACGAGCAGTACTTC	CASSEVGVHEQYF